The 5 T cell receptor beta chains given below trace back to one sample, sequenced in a study of human thymus T cells. This table comes from immunoSEQ multiplex PCR, and its TCRdb copy is limited to in-frame clones, with some not included. The sample contains some 120,000 clones, approximately 96% of which appear only once. Resections that were taken during corrective heart surgery supplied the thymus tissue. Specimen: thymus tissue. Receptor source: a boy in the first two years of life with a congenital heart defect but otherwise immunologically healthy.

In its sample, this clone was seen a few times. This chain uses TRBV14 with TRBJ1-2, with D uncertain. The V gene lost 1 base and the J gene lost 0 bases, with 9 bases spanning the gap. The germline gives CDR1 SGHDN, CDR2 FVKESK. The CDR3 has 15 amino acids. In DNA, the CDR3 is TGTGCCAGCAGCCAAGGACTTCCATCTAACTATGGCTACACCTTC. Residues: CASSQGLPSNYGYTF.

This clone was seen just once. Because the CDR3's place on the DNA is in doubt, the DNA is left out and the CDR3 is given as listed by TCRdb. This chain uses TRBV28 with TRBJ2-7; the table's D call, TRBD2, was not checked against the DNA. A total of 15 residues make up the CDR3, ends included. In germline, CDR1 is MDHEN, CDR2 SYDVKM. The CDR3 sequence is CASSTSTFFHYEQYF.

This rearrangement joins TRBV6-5 to TRBJ2-1; no firm D call. V shed 6 bases and J shed 6 bases, with 9 bases lying between them. This CDR3 has 12 residues. Per germline, CDR1 MNHEY and CDR2 SVGAGI. CDR3 loop: CASSPRVNEQFF. The CDR3 DNA reads TGTGCCAGCAGCCCCCGGGTCAATGAGCAGTTCTTC.

This clone was seen more than once but under ten times. The rearrangement uses TRBV2 and TRBJ1-6, with 7 nucleotides matching TRBD1. The CDR3 runs 14 residues. The germline gives CDR1 SNHLY, CDR2 FYNNEI. With 6 bases clipped from V and 12 bases from J, the junction kept 11 bases outside the gene matches. Here the CDR3 DNA reads TGTGCCAGCAGCGGAGGGACAGCCTGTGAACCCCTCCACTTT. This translates into CASSGGTACEPLHF.

Points on this clone: In the same sample, other DNA sequences code for this CDR3. The J gene is TRBJ2-1, the V gene TRBV27; perhaps TRBD2 as D (7 bases). Germline CDR1 reads MNHEY; CDR2 reads SMNVEV (reference sequence). Trimming shortened V by 3 bases and J by 3 bases, and 12 bases separated the two germline ends. The CDR3 consists of 15 residues. The CDR3 DNA is TGTGCCAGCAGTTTGAGGGGGGGCGGCTACAATGAGCAGTTCTTC. Residues: CASSLRGGGYNEQFF.